A selection of T cell receptor beta chains follows, all from one sample in a study of identifying expanded T cells in peripheral blood. Sequencing used immunoSEQ multiplex PCR; TCRdb keeps in-frame clones, though not all of them. The table lists 80,000 to 90,000 clones, roughly 86% of them singletons. Sequenced input: blood. The receptors come from a person aged 18 to 75 in good health. The CDR3 runs from the conserved cysteine through the conserved F or W. Each record gives: V gene, clone size, J gene, D gene, CDR3 DNA, CDR3 protein. D genes are given only for firm matches. For some rows the clone size is stated as once, few or many, or as a class when expanded; others skip it.

TRBV7-2	NA	TRBJ1-5	NA	TGTGCCAGCAGCTTACGGGGGGATCAGCCCCAGCATTTT	CASSLRGDQPQHF
TRBV11-2	many	TRBJ1-6	NA	TGTGCCAGCAGCATAAACCGAGCCTCACCCCTCCACTTT	CASSINRASPLHF
TRBV14	NA	TRBJ2-7	NA	TGTGCCAGCAGCCCGGGCCCTGAGAACTACGAGCAGTACTTC	CASSPGPENYEQYF
TRBV5-8	NA	TRBJ2-7	NA	TGTGCCAGCAGCTTGGAGCTAGCGCGGGCCCACGAGCAGTACTTC	CASSLELARAHEQYF
TRBV6-6	NA	TRBJ2-1	TRBD2	TGTGCCAGCAGTTACCTAGCGGACTACAATGAGCAGTTCTTC	CASSYLADYNEQFF
TRBV19	few	TRBJ1-1	NA	TGTGCCAGTAGTATAAATGGAGGTGCCACTGAAGCTTTCTTT	CASSINGGATEAFF
TRBV5-1	NA	TRBJ1-5	NA	TGCGCCAGCAGCTTGAGGCCCCTGGGGCAGAACAATCAGCCCCAGCATTTT	CASSLRPLGQNNQPQHF
TRBV7-9	once	TRBJ1-2	NA	TGTGCCAGCAGCTTCTTAACAGAGACCTATGGCTACACCTTC	CASSFLTETYGYTF
TRBV19	NA	TRBJ1-5	NA	TGTGCCAGTAGTATTTCCGGGTACCAGCCCCAGCATTTT	CASSISGYQPQHF
TRBV6-5	NA	TRBJ1-1	NA	TGTGCCAGCAGTTTACTAGCGACACTGAACACTGAAGCTTTCTTT	CASSLLATLNTEAFF
TRBV25-1	NA	TRBJ1-1	NA	TGTGCCAGCAGTGAAGGGGGGTCGAACACTGAAGCTTTCTTT	CASSEGGSNTEAFF
TRBV5-2	NA	TRBJ1-2	NA	TGTGCCAGCAGTGATGCGGGGACCGGCTACACCTTC	CASSDAGTGYTF
TRBV19	NA	TRBJ1-2	NA	TGTGCCAGTAGTATTATGCAGGAAAGGCGGGGCTACACCTTC	CASSIMQERRGYTF
TRBV6-6	NA	TRBJ2-7	TRBD1	TGTGCCAGCAGTTACTCCTCGACAGGGGGCGAGCAGTACTTC	CASSYSSTGGEQYF
TRBV30	once	TRBJ1-2	NA	TGTGCCTGGTACGAAGGAGCAACCCTCTGGCCCCTCTATGGCTACACCTTC	CAWYEGATLWPLYGYTF
TRBV10-2	few	TRBJ2-2	TRBD1	TGCGCCAGCCAACAGGGGGTTTATACCGGGGAGCTGTTTTTT	CASQQGVYTGELFF
TRBV10-1	NA	TRBJ2-5	NA	TGCGCCAGGTCCCGGACAGAAACGGAGACCCAGTACTTC	CARSRTETETQYF
TRBV15	NA	TRBJ2-6	TRBD1	TGTGCCACCAGCAGAGAAGGGGGCGCTGGGGCCAACGTCCTGACTTTC	CATSREGGAGANVLTF
TRBV4-1	once	TRBJ2-3	NA	TGCGCCAGCAGCCAAGATCCGGCGGGGACAGATACGCAGTATTTT	CASSQDPAGTDTQYF
TRBV9	NA	TRBJ2-7	NA	TGTGCCAGCAGCGTAAGGGGGTCCGGTTCCTACGAGCAGTACTTC	CASSVRGSGSYEQYF
TRBV4-1	NA	TRBJ2-1	TRBD2	TGCGCCAGCAGCCGACTAGCGGGGGTATCGAATGAGCAGTTCTTC	CASSRLAGVSNEQFF
TRBV4-2	few	TRBJ2-3	NA	TGTGCCAGCAGCCAAGCCACAGATACGCAGTATTTT	CASSQATDTQYF
TRBV19	NA	TRBJ2-1	TRBD1	TGTGCCAGTAGTATAGGGACGACAGGGGCCTTTTACAATGAGCAGTTCTTC	CASSIGTTGAFYNEQFF
TRBV6-5	NA	TRBJ2-7	NA	TGTGCCAGCAGTTACCGGTTTGTGTGGGCCCACGAGCAGTACTTC	CASSYRFVWAHEQYF
TRBV7-9	NA	TRBJ1-3	NA	TGTGCCAGCAGCTTAGCACAGTACTCTGGAAACACCATATATTTT	CASSLAQYSGNTIYF
TRBV11-3	NA	TRBJ1-2	TRBD1	TGTGCCAGCAGCCTCGGGACAGCCTCGGCTGGCTACACCTTC	CASSLGTASAGYTF
TRBV9	few	TRBJ2-5	NA	TGTGCCAGCAGCGTAGCGCCTAGATCGGGAGAGACCCAGTACTTC	CASSVAPRSGETQYF
TRBV27	NA	TRBJ2-7	NA	TGTGCCAGCAGTTTATCGGATCCGGGTAAGGAATACGAGCAGTACTTC	CASSLSDPGKEYEQYF
TRBV7-9	NA	TRBJ2-2	NA	TGTGCCAGCAGCTCGACAGGGAGGGGCACCGGGGAGCTGTTTTTT	CASSSTGRGTGELFF
TRBV5-4	once	TRBJ1-4	NA	TGTGCCAGCAGCCGGGGGGGAACTAATGAAAAACTGTTTTTT	CASSRGGTNEKLFF
TRBV6-5	NA	TRBJ1-3	TRBD1	TGTGCCAGCAGCGTCCCGGGACAGGGAGGAAACACCATATATTTT	CASSVPGQGGNTIYF
TRBV19	NA	TRBJ1-2	NA	TGTGCCAGTAGTATTGTATCTCTAAATGGCTACACCTTC	CASSIVSLNGYTF
TRBV25-1	NA	TRBJ2-7	NA	TGTGCCAGCAAAGGATCCTACGAGCAGTACTTC	CASKGSYEQYF
TRBV10-1	NA	TRBJ1-2	TRBD1	TGCGCCAGCAGTCCGACCCCGGACAGGGCCGACTACACCTTC	CASSPTPDRADYTF
TRBV18	NA	TRBJ1-1	NA	TGTGCCAGCTCTCGGGCATTGAACACTGAAGCTTTCTTT	CASSRALNTEAFF
TRBV18	NA	TRBJ1-6	NA	TGTGCCAGCTCACCAGACTATAATTCACCCCTCCACTTT	CASSPDYNSPLHF
TRBV11-2	many	TRBJ2-3	NA	TGTGCCAGCAGCCCCGACTCCTTCGGAGATACGCAGTATTTT	CASSPDSFGDTQYF
TRBV4-3	few	TRBJ1-5	NA	TGCGCCAGCAGCCAAGGGTACGGGTTCAATCAGCCCCAGCATTTT	CASSQGYGFNQPQHF
TRBV7-2	NA	TRBJ1-2	NA	TGTGCCAGCAGCTTAGCCCTATATCTGGGGCATACTAAGGGGGGCTACACCTTC	CASSLALYLGHTKGGYTF
TRBV6-6	NA	TRBJ1-6	TRBD1	TGTGCCAGCAGCGAACAGGGGGCGCACAATTCACCCCTCCACTTT	CASSEQGAHNSPLHF
TRBV7-2	NA	TRBJ1-2	NA	TGTGCCAGCAGCTTCTGGCTAAGTATCAGAGTTTATGGCTACACCTTC	CASSFWLSIRVYGYTF
TRBV7-2	NA	TRBJ2-6	NA	TGTGCCAGCAGCCTACTTGGGACATCTGGGGCCAACGTCCTGACTTTC	CASSLLGTSGANVLTF
TRBV6-1	NA	TRBJ1-3	TRBD1	TGTGCCAGCAGTGGATACCCAGGGGGGGTAAACACCATATATTTT	CASSGYPGGVNTIYF
TRBV27	NA	TRBJ1-1	TRBD1	TGTGCCAGCAGTTTGGCCTGGACAGGTCCTAGGTGGAACACTGAAGCTTTCTTT	CASSLAWTGPRWNTEAFF
TRBV7-9	NA	TRBJ1-1	NA	TGTGCCAGCAGCCTACGCTCAAACACTGAAGCTTTCTTT	CASSLRSNTEAFF
TRBV7-9	NA	TRBJ2-2	NA	TGTGCCAGCAGCTCCTGGCAGGGGATCGGGGAGCTGTTTTTT	CASSSWQGIGELFF
TRBV14	NA	TRBJ2-7	NA	TGTGCCAGCAGCCCAGGACCAAATAGCTCCGAGCAGTACTTC	CASSPGPNSSEQYF
TRBV7-9	few	TRBJ1-1	TRBD1	TGTGCCAGCAGCTCAGGACAGGGGGAGGACACTGAAGCTTTCTTT	CASSSGQGEDTEAFF
TRBV7-9	NA	TRBJ1-1	NA	TGTGCCAGCAGCTTAGCGGTCGGGTCAGAAGCTTTCTTT	CASSLAVGSEAFF
TRBV27	NA	TRBJ1-1	NA	TGTGCCAGCAGTTATGGACAGCTAGCTGAAGCTTTCTTT	CASSYGQLAEAFF
TRBV7-8	few	TRBJ1-1	NA	TGTGCCAGCAGTCGGGACACTGAAGCTTTCTTT	CASSRDTEAFF
TRBV7-2	NA	TRBJ2-2	TRBD1	TGTGCCAGCAGCTTAGGAGCAGTGGGACAGCACACCGGGGAGCTGTTTTTT	CASSLGAVGQHTGELFF
TRBV19	few	TRBJ1-1	NA	TGTGCCAGTAGTATAGTTTGGGCGGTGAACACTGAAGCTTTCTTT	CASSIVWAVNTEAFF
TRBV7-9	NA	TRBJ1-1	NA	TGTGCCAGCAGCGGAACCGGGACTCGAAAAGGGGCTTTCTTT	CASSGTGTRKGAFF